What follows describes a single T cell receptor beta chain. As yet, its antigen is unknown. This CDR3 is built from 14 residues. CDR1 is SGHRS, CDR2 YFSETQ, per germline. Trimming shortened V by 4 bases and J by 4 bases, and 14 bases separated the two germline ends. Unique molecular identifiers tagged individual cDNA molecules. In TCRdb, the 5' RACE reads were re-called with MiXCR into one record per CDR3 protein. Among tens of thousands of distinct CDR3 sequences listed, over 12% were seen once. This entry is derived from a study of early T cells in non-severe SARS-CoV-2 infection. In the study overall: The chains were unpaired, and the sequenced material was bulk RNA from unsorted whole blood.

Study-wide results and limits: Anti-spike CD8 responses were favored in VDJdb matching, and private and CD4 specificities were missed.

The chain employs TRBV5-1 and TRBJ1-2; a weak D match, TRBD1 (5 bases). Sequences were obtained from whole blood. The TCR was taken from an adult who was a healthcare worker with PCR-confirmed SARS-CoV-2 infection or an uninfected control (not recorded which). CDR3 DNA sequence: TGCGCCAGCAGCGGAACCGGGACTCTCTATGGCTACACCTTC. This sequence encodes CASSGTGTLYGYTF. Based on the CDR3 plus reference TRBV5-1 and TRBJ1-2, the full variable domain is KAGVTQTPRYLIKTRGQQVTLSCSPISGHRSVSWYQQTPGQGLQFLFEYFSETQRNKGNFPGRFSGRQFSNSRSEMNVSTLELGDSALYLCASSGTGTLYGYTFGSGTRLTVV.